Listed below are T cell receptor beta chains from one sample, sequenced in a study of spatial heterogeneity in lung cancer. Each CDR3 protein gets one entry after TCRdb re-called the 5' RACE reads with MiXCR. The sample records around 95,000 distinct CDR3 sequences, around 4.8% being singletons. The material sequenced was lung tumor tissue, taken at surgery. These TCRs come from a male donor with early-stage non-small cell lung cancer. The CDR3 runs from the conserved cysteine through the conserved F or W. D genes are given only for firm matches. Clone size, where shown, is once, few, many, or a class for clones that have expanded.

many	.	TRBV2	TRBJ2-3	CASSGQSTDTQYF	TGTGCCAGCAGTGGGCAGAGCACAGATACGCAGTATTTT
many	.	TRBV7-6	TRBJ1-5	CASSPIPGPGIGPQHF	TGTGCCAGCAGCCCGATACCGGGACCCGGAATAGGGCCCCAGCATTTT
many	TRBD1	TRBV4-1	TRBJ2-7	CASSQEAGGSYEQYF	TGCGCCAGCAGCCAAGAAGCAGGGGGCTCCTACGAGCAGTACTTC
many	TRBD1	TRBV20-1	TRBJ2-1	CSAMFGTGGQQFF	TGCAGTGCTATGTTCGGGACAGGGGGTCAGCAGTTCTTC
few	.	TRBV6-2/TRBV6-3	TRBJ2-7	CASSYSPLRAAKQYF	TGTGCCAGCAGTTACTCTCCACTTCGGGCCGCGAAGCAGTACTTC
many	.	TRBV7-2	TRBJ2-5	CASSPLREETQYF	TGTGCCAGCAGCCCCCTGCGGGAAGAGACCCAGTACTTC
many	.	TRBV5-1	TRBJ2-2	CASSLGSGLNTGELFF	TGCGCCAGCAGCTTGGGGTCTGGGTTGAACACCGGGGAGCTGTTTTTT
many	.	TRBV29-1	TRBJ1-2	CSVDGDYGYTF	TGCAGCGTTGACGGAGACTATGGCTACACCTTC
many	.	TRBV28	TRBJ2-3	CASRRLAREYF	TGTGCCAGCAGGAGGCTAGCCAGGGAGTATTTT
many	.	TRBV2	TRBJ2-5	CASRDRGTQETQYF	TGTGCCAGCAGGGATAGAGGCACCCAAGAGACCCAGTACTTC
many	.	TRBV5-1	TRBJ2-1	CASSLSGEGPYNEQFF	TGCGCCAGCAGCTTGTCAGGCGAAGGGCCCTACAATGAGCAGTTCTTC
few	.	TRBV5-6	TRBJ2-1	CASSLVERDNAEQFF	TGTGCCAGCAGCTTGGTGGAGAGGGATAATGCTGAGCAGTTCTTC
many	.	TRBV12-5	TRBJ1-1	CASGWGGAEAFF	TGTGCTAGTGGCTGGGGGGGGGCTGAAGCTTTCTTT
medium-sized	TRBD1	TRBV4-2	TRBJ1-2	CASSHGQGDYGYTF	TGTGCCAGCAGCCATGGACAGGGCGACTATGGCTACACCTTC
few	TRBD1	TRBV6-1	TRBJ2-3	CASSESPGGLGDTQYF	TGTGCCAGCAGTGAATCCCCAGGGGGCCTAGGAGATACGCAGTATTTT
many	.	TRBV4-1	TRBJ1-5	CASSQDRVQPQHF	TGCGCCAGCAGCCAAGACAGGGTTCAGCCCCAGCATTTT
many	TRBD2	TRBV20-1	TRBJ2-2	CSARASGNTGELFF	TGCAGTGCTAGGGCTAGCGGGAACACCGGGGAGCTGTTTTTT
many	.	TRBV6-2/TRBV6-3	TRBJ2-1	CASTRDSYNEQFF	TGTGCCAGCACCAGAGACTCCTACAATGAGCAGTTCTTC
many	TRBD1	TRBV12-3/TRBV12-4	TRBJ2-3	CASSLSRGLPDTQYF	TGTGCCAGCAGTTTGTCCAGGGGGCTCCCAGATACGCAGTATTTT
many	.	TRBV27	TRBJ1-4	CASSNGRDEKLFF	TGTGCCAGCAGTAATGGAAGGGATGAAAAACTGTTTTTT
many	TRBD2	TRBV12-3/TRBV12-4	TRBJ2-2	CASRRAGGGTGELFF	TGTGCCAGCAGGAGAGCGGGAGGGGGGACCGGGGAGCTGTTTTTT
many	TRBD2	TRBV28	TRBJ2-2	CASSRLAGGFVGELFF	TGTGCCAGCAGTCGGCTAGCGGGAGGGTTTGTCGGGGAGCTGTTTTTT
many	.	TRBV6-2/TRBV6-3	TRBJ2-1	CASSYPDEQFF	TGTGCCAGCAGTTACCCCGATGAGCAGTTCTTC
many	.	TRBV6-6	TRBJ2-1	CASTPGQKRNEQFF	TGTGCCAGCACTCCGGGACAAAAGCGCAATGAGCAGTTCTTC
.	TRBD1	TRBV19	TRBJ2-7	CARSPRDSSSYEQYF	TGTGCCAGGTCCCCCCGGGACAGCTCCTCCTACGAGCAGTACTTC
few	TRBD2	TRBV6-6	TRBJ2-1	CASSYPGGEGRLF	TGTGCCAGCAGTTACCCCGGCGGGGAGGGCCGACTCTTC
many	.	TRBV4-2	TRBJ2-1	CASSQAGAYNEQFF	TGTGCCAGCAGCCAAGCGGGAGCCTACAATGAGCAGTTCTTC
.	TRBD1	TRBV6-6	TRBJ1-6	CASIRQGPRWPLHF	TGTGCCAGCATCCGACAGGGGCCCCGTTGGCCCCTCCACTTT
many	.	TRBV5-1	TRBJ1-1	CASTRDGLMNTEAFF	TGCGCCAGCACGCGGGACGGTCTCATGAACACTGAAGCTTTCTTT
many	.	TRBV28	TRBJ1-5	CASTFLGQNQPQHF	TGTGCCAGCACCTTTTTGGGGCAAAATCAGCCCCAGCATTTT
many	.	TRBV12-3/TRBV12-4	TRBJ1-5	CASSLMGVQQPQHF	TGTGCCAGCAGTTTAATGGGAGTCCAGCAGCCCCAGCATTTT
many	.	TRBV10-3	TRBJ2-3	CAISEPKNRGPDTQYF	TGTGCCATCAGTGAGCCAAAGAACCGGGGGCCAGATACGCAGTATTTT